The 28 T cell receptor beta chains given below trace back to one sample, sequenced in a study of shared clonotypes between healthy human individuals. Naive CD8 populations comprised CD45RO-negative cells positively selected for CCR7, excluding terminally differentiated effector memory CD45RA+ cells. Libraries were prepared by immunoSEQ multiplex PCR; TCRdb keeps only in-frame clonotypes and omits some of them. Among millions of clones listed, 90% to 95% were seen once. The sample consisted of naive CD8+ T cells from PBMCs. The source is a man younger than 35 in good health. Some clones in this sample may be carry-over from other donors' samples.

The chain employs TRBV7-9 and TRBJ2-7, with 7 bases lining up with TRBD2. Germline lookup yields CDR1 SEHNR and CDR2 FQNEAQ (reference sequence). Germline trimming cut 4 bases from V and 4 bases from J; bases unmatched to any gene: 4. The CDR3 consists of 13 residues. The CDR3 is CASSWPGGYEQYF. CDR3 DNA sequence: TGTGCCAGCAGCTGGCCGGGGGGATACGAGCAGTACTTC.

The chain carries TRBV5-1 and TRBJ2-1, with D perhaps TRBD1 (5 bases). The CDR3 length is 15 residues. Germline-derived CDR1 and CDR2 are SGHRS and YFSETQ. V lost 0 bases to trimming and J lost 5 bases, with 12 bases between them. This CDR3 reads CASSLEQGLNNEQFF. Here the CDR3 DNA reads TGCGCCAGCAGCTTGGAGCAGGGTTTGAACAATGAGCAGTTCTTC.

The chain combines TRBV9 with TRBJ2-7; 7 nucleotides align to TRBD1. The CDR3 contains 15 residues. Germline lookup yields CDR1 SGDLS and CDR2 YYNGEE. V was pared by 1 base and J by 0 bases, with 4 bases of the junction left unmatched. The CDR3 DNA follows: TGTGCCAGCAGCGTAACGACAGGGTTCTCCTACGAGCAGTACTTC. Amino acids: CASSVTTGFSYEQYF.

The chain uses TRBV5-1 and TRBJ2-7; no clear D gene. The CDR3 runs 16 residues. Trimming took 2 bases from V and 0 from J, leaving 15 bases between them. Germline CDR1 reads SGHRS; CDR2 reads YFSETQ. In nucleotides, the CDR3 is TGCGCCAGCAGCTTTCACACAGCCCAGAGCTCCTACGAGCAGTACTTC. The encoded protein is CASSFHTAQSSYEQYF.

The gene calls are TRBV6-5 and TRBJ2-7; possible D gene TRBD2, 5 bases. The CDR3 is 15 amino acids. Trimming cost V 7 bases and J 0 bases, with 16 bases left between them. Germline lookup yields CDR1 MNHEY and CDR2 SVGAGI. In DNA form, the CDR3 reads TGTGCCAGCACTTCGGTTTCGGGAAGCTCCTACGAGCAGTACTTC. This translates into CASTSVSGSSYEQYF.

The chain joins TRBV7-6 to TRBJ1-4; perhaps TRBD1 as D (6 bases). CDR1 is SGHVS, CDR2 FNYEAQ, per germline. Trimming cost V 5 bases and J 3 bases, with 22 bases left between them. The CDR3 spans 18 residues. The CDR3 DNA sequence: TGTGCCAGCAGCCTCGCCCACAGGGTAGAGACGGCTAATGAAAAACTGTTTTTT. Its translation is CASSLAHRVETANEKLFF.

The J gene is TRBJ2-3, the V gene TRBV18; 10 bases align to TRBD2. The CDR3 has 15 residues. Germline V gene data show CDR1 as KGHSH and CDR2 as LQKENI. Trimming took 8 bases from V and 5 from J; bases not matched to a gene: 10. In DNA form, the CDR3 reads TGTGCCAGCGGGGACCGGCTAGCGGGAGAAGATACGCAGTATTTT. Translated: CASGDRLAGEDTQYF.

The chain recombines TRBV9 with TRBJ2-7; TRBD2 might be the D (5 bases). Germline lookup yields CDR1 SGDLS and CDR2 YYNGEE. V lost 3 bases and J lost 0, with 7 bases in between. This CDR3 has 13 residues. In DNA, the CDR3 is TGTGCCAGCAGCGAGGGAGCCTCCTACGAGCAGTACTTC. It codes for CASSEGASYEQYF.

The J gene is TRBJ1-5, the V gene TRBV5-6, with D hard to call. Looked up from germline, CDR1 is SGHDT and CDR2 is YYEEEE. The V gene lost 2 bases and the J gene lost 8 bases, with 20 bases spanning the gap. The CDR3 length is 16 residues. The CDR3 DNA is TGTGCCAGCAGCTTTTCGGATTCTAATTTTAAAGAGCCCCAGCATTTT. Protein sequence: CASSFSDSNFKEPQHF.

The rearrangement joins TRBV6-4 to TRBJ2-7; D may be TRBD1 (6 bases). Trimming pared 3 bases from V and 3 bases from J, leaving 18 bases between. In germline, CDR1 is MRHNA, CDR2 SNTAGT. This CDR3 comprises 16 residues. The CDR3 loop is CASSEKGQGSFYEQYF. DNA for the CDR3: TGTGCCAGCAGTGAGAAGGGGCAGGGGAGTTTCTACGAGCAGTACTTC.

The V gene is TRBV2, the J gene TRBJ2-7, with 7 bases aligning to TRBD1. There are 15 residues in the CDR3. The V gene end was trimmed by 6 bases and the J gene end by 1 base; junction bases not matched to a gene: 9. Germline V gene sequence: CDR1 SNHLY, CDR2 FYNNEI. The chain's CDR3 is CASRERQGYSYEQYF. The CDR3 DNA follows: TGTGCCAGCAGGGAGAGACAGGGATATTCCTACGAGCAGTACTTC.

J is TRBJ2-7 and V is TRBV5-3; TRBD2 aligns across 8 bases. TRBV5-3 is given ORF status, its function remaining uncertain. The junction had 7 bases not matched to a gene; V was cut back by 0 bases and J by 2 bases. This CDR3 has 16 residues. DNA for the CDR3: TGTGCCAGAAGCTTGGTGGGTAGCGGGAATACCTACGAGCAGTACTTC. As protein: CARSLVGSGNTYEQYF.

V is TRBV21-1 and J is TRBJ1-2; TRBD1 was called by the table and not checked on the DNA. TRBV21-1 is tagged as a pseudogene. The CDR3 contains 17 residues. CDR3 sequence: CASSKPVSDRGRSGYTF. In DNA, the CDR3 is TGTGCCAGCAGCAAACCTGTCTCTGACAGGGGGCGGAGTGGCTACACCTTC.

V is TRBV27 and J is TRBJ1-3, with 7 bases aligning to TRBD1. Germline trimming cut 6 bases from V and 4 bases from J; bases unmatched to any gene: 6. The CDR3 consists of 14 residues. CDR1 and CDR2 from the germline V gene are MNHEY and SMNVEV (reference sequence). CDR3 bases: TGTGCCAGCAGGGAACAGGGGATCGGAAACACCATATATTTT. Translation gives CASREQGIGNTIYF.

This clone was recorded once. The chain recombines TRBV7-3 with TRBJ2-7, with 9 positions matching TRBD1. Losses at the gene ends were 3 bases for V and 7 bases for J; bases not matched to a gene: 4. The germline gives CDR1 SGHTA, CDR2 FQGTGA. The CDR3 contains 13 residues. CDR3 sequence: CASSLDRGREQYF. In DNA, the CDR3 is TGTGCCAGCAGCTTGGACAGGGGCCGGGAGCAGTACTTC.

The chain combines TRBV13 with TRBJ1-2; 9 bases align to TRBD1. Germline CDR1 PRHDT, CDR2 FYEKMQ (reference sequence). After removal of 5 bases from V and 8 bases from J, the junction contained 6 bases not matched to a gene. This CDR3 comprises 13 residues. CDR3 coding DNA: TGTGCCAGCAGCCGCCGGGACAGGGAGGGCTACACCTTC. This sequence encodes CASSRRDREGYTF.

The DNA of the CDR3 is TGTGCCAACCAAAGCCCCATAGCCAAAAACATTCAGTACTTC. This encodes CANQSPIAKNIQYF. V gene TRBV2 combines with J gene TRBJ2-4; D remains ambiguous. Germline CDR1 is SNHLY and CDR2 is FYNNEI. Trimming cost V 10 bases and J 0 bases, with 13 bases left between them. The CDR3 runs to 14 residues.

The V and J genes are TRBV7-9 and TRBJ2-5; a possible D gene is TRBD1 (6 bases). The CDR3 contains 15 residues. Deletions cut 5 bases from V and 3 bases from J, with 16 bases between. Per the germline V gene, CDR1 is SEHNR and CDR2 is FQNEAQ (reference sequence). The CDR3 reads CASSHSGHWKETQYF. The CDR3 bases are TGTGCCAGCAGCCACTCGGGACACTGGAAAGAGACCCAGTACTTC.

V gene TRBV28 combines with J gene TRBJ2-7; TRBD1 might be the D (6 bases). Germline V gene data show CDR1 as MDHEN and CDR2 as SYDVKM. V was trimmed by 6 bases and J by 4 bases, leaving 16 bases between them. This CDR3 contains 14 residues. The CDR3 loop reads CASSETGILYEQYF. DNA for the CDR3: TGTGCCAGCAGCGAAACAGGGATACTTTACGAGCAGTACTTC.

The chain joins TRBV10-2 to TRBJ2-1, with 11 nucleotides matching TRBD2. The germline gives CDR1 WSHSY, CDR2 SAAADI. After removal of 2 bases from V and 9 bases from J, the junction contained 6 bases not matched to a gene. CDR3 size: 15 residues. This chain's CDR3 is CASSEGLAGGFEQFF. The CDR3 nucleotides read TGCGCCAGCAGTGAGGGGCTAGCGGGAGGTTTTGAGCAGTTCTTC.

The J gene is TRBJ1-2, the V gene TRBV29-1; perhaps TRBD1 as D (6 bases). The CDR3 covers 15 residues. Germline values: CDR1 SQVTM, CDR2 ANQGSEA. Trimming shortened V by 8 bases and J by 4 bases, and 23 bases separated the two germline ends. CDR3 in DNA: TGCAGCACCCGAGGGGGGACAAAGATGCCCTATGGCTACACCTTC. This codes for CSTRGGTKMPYGYTF.

This clone was recorded once. This chain joins TRBV11-2 and TRBJ2-3, with D hard to call. V lost 3 bases and J lost 4, with 11 bases in between. The CDR3 spans 14 residues. The V gene's germline CDR1 is SGHAT and CDR2 FQNNGV. CDR3 nucleotide sequence: TGTGCCAGCAGCTTGGCCCCCCAGCCAGATACGCAGTATTTT. Protein: CASSLAPQPDTQYF.

The chain combines TRBV5-1 with TRBJ2-1; D unresolved. CDR3 length: 18 residues. In germline, CDR1 is SGHRS, CDR2 YFSETQ. V lost 0 bases to trimming and J lost 3 bases, with 19 bases between them. In DNA, the CDR3 is TGCGCCAGCAGCTTGGGCGGTTATGTGGGAAGCAACTACAATGAGCAGTTCTTC. This translates into CASSLGGYVGSNYNEQFF.

This rearrangement joins TRBV2 to TRBJ2-7; TRBD2 is a possible D gene (6 bases). Trimming removed 6 bases at V and 3 bases at J, with 21 bases between. The CDR3 spans 16 residues. Germline V gene lookup returns CDR1 SNHLY and CDR2 FYNNEI. CDR3 coding DNA: TGTGCCAGCAGAGACCCCAGGGCTAGCGTCAACTACGAGCAGTACTTC. This codes for CASRDPRASVNYEQYF.

CDR3 DNA: TGTGCCAGCAGTCCAACAGGGTCCCCTTACAATGAGCAGTTCTTC. Translated: CASSPTGSPYNEQFF. V is TRBV27 and J is TRBJ2-1; TRBD1 is a possible D gene (6 bases). The CDR3 is 15 amino acids. Germline V gene sequence: CDR1 MNHEY, CDR2 SMNVEV (reference sequence). Trimming removed 5 bases from V and 4 bases from J, with 15 bases in between.

The J gene is TRBJ1-3, the V gene TRBV6-6, with 11 bases that match TRBD1. This CDR3 has 16 amino acids. The germline gives CDR1 MNHNY, CDR2 SVGAGI (reference sequence). Trimming cost V 6 bases and J 11 bases; bases outside gene matches: 15. The CDR3 DNA reads as TGTGCCAGCAGCGCCTACTCCCGGGACAGGGGGTGGGCCATATATTTT. It specifies CASSAYSRDRGWAIYF.

The genes are TRBV7-9 and TRBJ2-1, with 11 bases identical to TRBD2. V was pared by 2 bases and J by 10 bases, with 13 bases of the junction left unmatched. Germline V gene lookup returns CDR1 SEHNR and CDR2 FQNEAQ (reference sequence). The CDR3 consists of 17 residues. CDR3 protein: CASSLPASGRSWGEQFF. CDR3 DNA: TGTGCCAGCAGCTTACCGGCTAGCGGGAGGTCCTGGGGGGAGCAGTTCTTC.

This chain connects TRBV28 to TRBJ2-3; perhaps TRBD1 as D (6 bases). The CDR3 has 16 amino acids. Deletions cut 7 bases from V and 0 bases from J, with 17 bases between. The V gene's germline CDR1 is MDHEN and CDR2 SYDVKM. CDR3 bases: TGTGCCAGCACTTGGGGGCAGGCCGCTAGCACAGATACGCAGTATTTT. Its translation: CASTWGQAASTDTQYF.